The next 18 T cell receptor beta chains were all read from a single sample in a study of cytomegalovirus exposure and HLA in healthy donors. With 60 Vbeta and 13 Jbeta primers, the PCR was carried out. Clones were sequenced by immunoSEQ multiplex PCR, and TCRdb holds only the in-frame ones, with some missing. The sample has around 130,000 clones. What was sequenced was PBMCs. The receptors shown here come from a woman aged 40 to 50 in good health and CMV-seronegative.

Written as DNA, the CDR3 is TGCAGCGTTGTAGGGGGCCGGGAAGCTTTCTTT. As protein: CSVVGGREAFF. The chain carries TRBV29-1 and TRBJ1-1; 7 nucleotides agree with TRBD1. Germline values: CDR1 SQVTM, CDR2 ANQGSEA. The CDR3 is 11 amino acids. The junction had 4 bases not matched to a gene; V was cut back by 4 bases and J by 8 bases.

This rearrangement joins TRBV28 to TRBJ1-3; TRBD1 aligns across 7 bases. The V segment lost 6 bases and the J segment 4 bases; nucleotides outside the gene matches: 6. The CDR3 contains 14 residues. Germline assignment: CDR1 MDHEN and CDR2 SYDVKM. In nucleotides, the CDR3 is TGTGCCAGCAGCACAAGACAGGGAGGAAACACCATATATTTT. It yields the protein CASSTRQGGNTIYF.

Written as DNA, the CDR3 is TGCGCCAGCAGCCAGGGCGACAGTCACCCTGGAAACACCATATATTTT. This codes for CASSQGDSHPGNTIYF. The gene calls are TRBV4-3 and TRBJ1-3, with D perhaps TRBD1 (5 bases). Germline assignment: CDR1 LGHNA and CDR2 YSLEER. The CDR3 runs to 16 residues. The V gene lost 3 bases and the J gene lost 2 bases, with 14 bases spanning the gap.

This chain joins TRBV27 and TRBJ2-5; 10 positions agree with TRBD1. CDR3 length: 16 residues. J was trimmed by 5 bases and V by 4 bases; bases with no gene match: 10. CDR1 is MNHEY, CDR2 SMNVEV, per germline (reference sequence). In DNA form, the CDR3 reads TGTGCCAGCAGTTCGACTTCGACAGGGGGCTTGGAGACCCAGTACTTC. Translated, it gives CASSSTSTGGLETQYF.

The chain links TRBV4-2 to TRBJ1-1; 8 bases fit TRBD1. This CDR3 region has 15 residues. The J segment lost 0 bases and the V segment lost 6 bases, leaving 6 bases of the junction unmatched. Germline CDR1 is LGHNA and CDR2 is YNFKEQ. The CDR3 nucleotides are TGTGCCAGCAGACGGTCGGACAGGGTGAACACTGAAGCTTTCTTT. Encoded protein: CASRRSDRVNTEAFF.

The chain recombines TRBV5-8 with TRBJ1-5; D unclear. The CDR3 runs to 14 residues. Germline lookup yields CDR1 SGHTS and CDR2 YDEGEE. Trimming left V 2 bases short and J 4 bases short, with 10 bases between. The DNA for the CDR3 is TGTGCCAGCAGCTTCAAAGGCGGGAATCAGCCCCAGCATTTT. It translates to CASSFKGGNQPQHF.

The chain combines TRBV19 with TRBJ2-5, with TRBD1 identical over 9 bases. The CDR3 runs to 16 residues. The germline V gene has CDR1 LNHDA and CDR2 SQIVND (reference sequence). Unmatched junction bases numbered 10, after V lost 6 bases and J lost 2 bases. The CDR3 reads CASRLRGTGQQETQYF. The CDR3 nucleotides read TGTGCCAGTAGGCTACGAGGGACAGGGCAACAAGAGACCCAGTACTTC.

This chain links TRBV19 with TRBJ1-2; possible D gene TRBD1, 5 bases. The germline gives CDR1 LNHDA, CDR2 SQIVND (reference sequence). The CDR3 totals 13 residues. The ends were cut back, 3 bases at V and 4 bases at J, with 9 bases in the middle. The CDR3 nucleotides read TGTGCCAGTAGTATCAGGGAAGGCTATGGCTACACCTTC. Protein product: CASSIREGYGYTF.

The chain carries TRBV19 and TRBJ2-3; the D gene is possibly TRBD1 (5 bases). Trimming cost V 5 bases and J 1 base, with 16 bases left between them. This CDR3 spans 16 amino acids. Germline V gene sequence: CDR1 LNHDA, CDR2 SQIVND (reference sequence). CDR3 sequence: CASSSGQHYGTDTQYF. DNA for the CDR3: TGTGCCAGTAGTTCCGGACAACATTACGGCACAGATACGCAGTATTTT.

The V and J genes are TRBV11-1 and TRBJ1-4; a possible D gene is TRBD1 (6 bases). V gave up 5 bases and J gave up 0 bases, with 13 bases separating them. From germline, CDR1 is SGHAT and CDR2 FQDESV (reference sequence). There are 16 residues in the CDR3. The CDR3 here is CASSPRDTSTNEKLFF. CDR3 nucleotides: TGTGCCAGCAGCCCCCGGGACACTTCAACTAATGAAAAACTGTTTTTT. Complete variable domain (other parts from reference TRBV11-1 and TRBJ1-4): EAEVAQSPRYKITEKSQAVAFWCDPISGHATLYWYRQILGQGPELLVQFQDESVVDDSQLPKDRFSAERLKGVDSTLKIQPAELGDSAMYLCASSPRDTSTNEKLFFGSGTQLSVL.

The CDR3 DNA sequence: TGTGCCAGCAGTCGGGGGGGAAGCAATCAGCCCCAGCATTTT. It is translated as CASSRGGSNQPQHF. This rearrangement joins TRBV6-5 to TRBJ1-5; perhaps TRBD1 as D (5 bases). Trimming took 5 bases from V and 1 from J, leaving 9 bases between them. Germline values: CDR1 MNHEY, CDR2 SVGAGI. This CDR3 is built from 14 residues.

The CDR3 is CASSIDRGGTEAFF. The DNA for the CDR3 is TGTGCCAGTAGTATAGATAGGGGTGGCACTGAAGCTTTCTTT. The chain combines TRBV19 with TRBJ1-1; D might be TRBD1 (5 bases). This CDR3 is built from 14 residues. Per germline, CDR1 LNHDA and CDR2 SQIVND (reference sequence). V shed 0 bases and J shed 4 bases, with 9 bases lying between them.

This rearrangement joins TRBV5-4 to TRBJ1-1; D is uncertain. V lost 5 bases, J lost 1 base, and 9 bases lay in between. The length of the CDR3 is 13 residues. Germline V lookup: CDR1 SGHNT, CDR2 YYREEE (reference sequence). The CDR3 nucleotides are TGTGCCAGCAGGGCAATTTCGAACACTGAAGCTTTCTTT. Its translation: CASRAISNTEAFF. Full variable domain (missing parts from reference TRBV5-4 and TRBJ1-1): ETGVTQSPTHLIKTRGQQVTLRCSSQSGHNTVSWYQQALGQGPQFIFQYYREEENGRGNFPPRFSGLQFPNYSSELNVNALELDDSALYLCASRAISNTEAFFGQGTRLTVV.

The V gene is TRBV7-9, the J gene TRBJ1-1; tentative D call: TRBD1 (6 bases). This CDR3 is 14 amino acids long. The V end lost 4 bases, the J end lost 7 bases, and 16 bases lay between the germline ends. CDR1 and CDR2 from the germline V gene are SEHNR and FQNEAQ (reference sequence). The CDR3 is CASSSVDSYLEAFF. CDR3 bases: TGTGCCAGCAGCTCCGTGGACAGCTACCTTGAAGCTTTCTTT.

CDR3: CAISESGTGGQPQHF. As DNA, the CDR3 is TGTGCCATCAGTGAGTCGGGGACAGGAGGTCAGCCCCAGCATTTT. This rearrangement joins TRBV10-3 to TRBJ1-5, with 8 bases matching TRBD1. There are 15 residues in the CDR3. Germline values: CDR1 ENHRY, CDR2 SYGVKD. With V trimmed by 0 bases and J by 6 bases, 4 bases remained unmatched.

The rearrangement uses TRBV9 and TRBJ2-7; perhaps TRBD2 as D (6 bases). This CDR3 contains 13 residues. Germline V CDR1 and CDR2: SGDLS, YYNGEE. V was shortened by 3 bases and J by 5 bases, with 12 bases between the two germline ends. The CDR3 DNA reads TGTGCCAGCAGCGCGACTAGTATGGACGAGCAGTACTTC. It yields the protein CASSATSMDEQYF.

The chain is built from TRBV7-2 and TRBJ1-3; no reliable D call. Germline values: CDR1 SGHTA, CDR2 FQGNSA. The CDR3 is 15 residues long. Trimming took off 7 bases at V and 0 bases at J, with 13 bases between the two ends. The CDR3 sequence is CASTSYFYSGNTIYF. The CDR3 DNA is TGTGCCAGCACTTCTTACTTTTACTCTGGAAACACCATATATTTT.

Concerning this clone: The identical CDR3 is also encoded by other nucleotide sequences in the sample. The chain joins TRBV27 to TRBJ1-4, with a possible D match to TRBD1 (6 bases). Deletions cut 5 bases from V and 6 bases from J, with 13 bases between. Germline loops: CDR1 MNHEY, CDR2 SMNVEV (reference sequence). CDR3 length: 14 residues. The CDR3 nucleotides read TGTGCCAGCAGTAAGCGGGACACGTATGAAAAACTGTTTTTT. It translates to CASSKRDTYEKLFF.